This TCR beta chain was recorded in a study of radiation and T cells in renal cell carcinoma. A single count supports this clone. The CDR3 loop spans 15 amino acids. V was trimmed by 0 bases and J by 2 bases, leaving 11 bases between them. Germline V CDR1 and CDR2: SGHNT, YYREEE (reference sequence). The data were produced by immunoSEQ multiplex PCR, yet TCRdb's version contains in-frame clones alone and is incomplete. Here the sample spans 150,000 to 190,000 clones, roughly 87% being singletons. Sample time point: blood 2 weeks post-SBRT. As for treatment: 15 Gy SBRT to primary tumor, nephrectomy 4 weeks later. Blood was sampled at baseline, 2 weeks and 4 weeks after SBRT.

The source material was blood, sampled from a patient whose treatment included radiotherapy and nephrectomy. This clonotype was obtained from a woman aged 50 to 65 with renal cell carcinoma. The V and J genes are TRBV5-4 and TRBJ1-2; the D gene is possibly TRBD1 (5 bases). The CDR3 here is CASSLGSRENYGYTF. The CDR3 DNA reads TGTGCCAGCAGCTTGGGCAGCAGGGAAAACTATGGCTACACCTTC.